Listed below are T cell receptor beta chains from one sample, sequenced in a study of human T cells and chemical hapten exposure. TCRdb fed the RACE reads into MiXCR, producing one record per CDR3 protein. In the table there are fewer than 95,000 distinct CDR3 sequences, approximately 9.9% of which are singletons. This specimen consisted of whole blood, obtained in connection with sensitization to the hapten diphenylcyclopropenone (DPC). Receptors originate from a man in his forties with alopecia areata. Some clones in this sample may be carry-over from other donors' samples. The CDR3 runs from the conserved cysteine through the conserved F or W. Fields, in order: V gene, J gene, CDR3 length, clone size, D gene, CDR3 protein, CDR3 DNA. A D gene is named only where the DNA matches it firmly. The size of a clone is reported for some rows only, either as once, few or many, or as a class for expanded clones.

>TRBV18|TRBJ1-1|18|-|-
CASSPQSPRGLMNTEAFF
TGTGCCAGCTCACCACAAAGTCCCAGGGGACTCATGAACACTGAAGCTTTCTTT
>TRBV3-1|TRBJ2-5|13|few|-
CASSQEFLETQYF
TGTGCCAGCAGCCAAGAATTCCTGGAGACCCAGTACTTC
>TRBV5-1|TRBJ2-5|13|-|-
CASSLSRAETQYF
TGCGCCAGCAGCTTGTCCAGGGCGGAGACCCAGTACTTC
>TRBV6-2/TRBV6-3|TRBJ1-5|14|-|TRBD1
CASSYGQGDQPQHF
TGTGCCAGCAGTTACGGGCAGGGGGACCAGCCCCAGCATTTT
>TRBV7-8|TRBJ2-2|15|many|TRBD1
CASASADRGTGELFF
TGTGCCAGCGCTTCGGCAGACAGGGGCACCGGGGAGCTGTTTTTT
>TRBV4-1|TRBJ2-1|17|-|TRBD2
CASSQEDRVAGGSEQFF
TGCGCCAGCAGCCAAGAGGATCGGGTAGCGGGAGGGAGTGAGCAGTTCTTC
>TRBV5-1|TRBJ2-5|15|-|-
CASSTTPGHQETQYF
TGCGCCAGCAGCACTACCCCGGGACACCAAGAGACCCAGTACTTC
>TRBV10-3|TRBJ2-3|16|many|-
CAISITSEARTDTQYF
TGTGCCATCAGTATAACCTCCGAGGCCCGCACAGATACGCAGTATTTT
>TRBV5-4|TRBJ1-3|14|-|-
CASSPPEPGNTIYF
TGTGCCAGCAGCCCGCCAGAGCCTGGAAACACCATATATTTT
>TRBV28|TRBJ2-5|14|few|-
CASSLKVYQETQYF
TGTGCCAGCAGTTTGAAGGTTTACCAAGAGACCCAGTACTTC
>TRBV27|TRBJ2-3|14|-|-
CASRKQGRTDTQYF
TGTGCCAGCAGAAAACAGGGACGCACAGATACGCAGTATTTT
>TRBV6-5|TRBJ2-7|14|many|TRBD1
CASRSPGQITEQYF
TGTGCCAGCAGAAGCCCGGGACAGATAACCGAGCAGTACTTC
>TRBV2|TRBJ2-3|12|-|-
CASSAGRNTQYF
TGTGCCAGCAGTGCCGGCCGGAATACGCAGTATTTT
>TRBV12-3/TRBV12-4|TRBJ1-1|12|few|-
CASSLRFAEAFF
TGTGCCAGCAGCCTCAGGTTTGCTGAAGCTTTCTTT
>TRBV24-1|TRBJ2-2|17|-|-
CATSDLTGGRGTGELFF
TGTGCCACCAGTGATTTAACCGGGGGCAGGGGTACCGGGGAGCTGTTTTTT
>TRBV3-1|TRBJ1-5|16|many|TRBD1
CASSHTLDRGDQPQHF
TGTGCCAGCAGCCACACATTAGACAGGGGCGATCAGCCCCAGCATTTT
>TRBV25-1|TRBJ2-6|16|few|-
CASSEYDVAGANVLTF
TGTGCCAGCAGTGAATATGATGTGGCTGGGGCCAACGTCCTGACTTTC
>TRBV21-1|TRBJ2-2|18|-|-
CASLPRQDRGRVTGELFF
TGTGCCAGCCTACCTCGACAGGACAGGGGGCGTGTCACCGGGGAGCTGTTTTTT
>TRBV7-3|TRBJ1-1|12|many|TRBD1
CASSLTTGTAFF
TGTGCCAGCAGCTTAACGACAGGGACAGCTTTCTTT
>TRBV27|TRBJ2-7|16|many|TRBD2
CASSPRLAGAVDEQYF
TGTGCCAGCAGTCCCCGACTAGCGGGAGCCGTCGACGAGCAGTACTTC
>TRBV7-3|TRBJ2-1|17|-|TRBD2
CASSSGLAGGFYNEQFF
TGTGCCAGCAGCTCGGGACTAGCGGGAGGGTTTTACAATGAGCAGTTCTTC
>TRBV6-5|TRBJ2-2|17|few|TRBD2
CASSYSAGAGYTGELFF
TGTGCCAGCAGTTACTCAGCGGGGGCAGGGTACACCGGGGAGCTGTTTTTT
>TRBV28|TRBJ2-3|14|few|-
CASSRPSVTDTQYF
TGTGCCAGCAGCCGCCCTAGCGTCACAGATACGCAGTATTTT
>TRBV20-1|TRBJ2-1|11|-|-
CSARDTPEQFF
TGCAGTGCTAGAGACACCCCTGAGCAGTTCTTC
>TRBV20-1|TRBJ1-4|13|-|-
CSAGAGVNEKLFF
TGCAGTGCAGGTGCAGGGGTTAATGAAAAACTGTTTTTT
>TRBV14|TRBJ2-1|13|-|-
CASSQGVYNEQFF
TGTGCCAGCAGTCAGGGTGTTTACAATGAGCAGTTCTTC
>TRBV6-6|TRBJ2-1|12|few|TRBD2
CATGGTGNEQFF
TGTGCCACGGGGGGAACGGGGAATGAGCAGTTCTTC
>TRBV7-3|TRBJ2-1|17|once|-
CASSLFSAGWAQSEQFF
TGTGCCAGCAGCCTTTTCAGCGCGGGCTGGGCTCAATCTGAGCAGTTCTTC
>TRBV6-8|TRBJ2-5|14|many|-
CASSDPGHQETQYF
TGTGCCAGCAGTGATCCGGGACACCAAGAGACCCAGTACTTC